The 12 T cell receptor beta chains given below trace back to one sample, sequenced in a study of T cells after posttransplantation cyclophosphamide. Sequenced by immunoSEQ multiplex PCR; TCRdb stores in-frame clones only, minus some. The table records 50,000 to 60,000 clones, roughly 92% of them present only once. Sequenced: PBMCs. The receptors were sampled from a woman under 40 in good health and a related stem cell transplant donor.

The chain links TRBV28 to TRBJ2-7, with a weak D call TRBD2 (7 bases). V dropped 6 bases and J dropped 6 bases, with 15 bases sitting between them. CDR3 length: 13 residues. Germline V gene data show CDR1 as MDHEN and CDR2 as SYDVKM. CDR3 nucleotides: TGTGCCAGCAGCACGGGGGGCCGGGGCGAGCAGTACTTC. This gives the protein CASSTGGRGEQYF.

The chain joins TRBV5-1 to TRBJ2-3, with a tentative D call TRBD2 (5 bases). The CDR3 runs 15 residues. Per germline, CDR1 SGHRS and CDR2 YFSETQ. The V end was cut by 5 bases, the J end by 4 bases, with 17 bases between. The CDR3 bases are TGCGCCAGCAGACGGGATAGCCCAAGCGCAGATACGCAGTATTTT. It yields the protein CASRRDSPSADTQYF.

The J gene is TRBJ2-7, the V gene TRBV16; 7 bases agree with TRBD1. Germline CDR1 reads KGHSY; CDR2 reads FQNENV. The CDR3 is made up of 13 amino acids. Trimming cost V 7 bases and J 6 bases; bases outside gene matches: 9. The CDR3 here is CASNTKTGREQYF. The CDR3, as DNA: TGTGCCAGCAACACAAAGACAGGGCGCGAGCAGTACTTC.

Here the CDR3 DNA reads TGCAGCGCTGACGAACAGGGGATCCCCTACAATGAGCAGTTCTTC. Amino acid sequence: CSADEQGIPYNEQFF. The chain links TRBV29-1 to TRBJ2-1, with 7 bases fitting TRBD1. Germline V gene sequence: CDR1 SQVTM, CDR2 ANQGSEA. This CDR3 is built from 15 residues. V lost 7 bases and J lost 2; bases outside the gene matches: 11.

This clone came up once. This chain connects TRBV7-6 to TRBJ2-3; D ambiguous. Germline V gene sequence: CDR1 SGHVS, CDR2 FNYEAQ. The CDR3 totals 15 residues. V was pared by 1 base and J by 0 bases, with 8 bases between. The CDR3 nucleotides read TGTGCCAGCAGCTTAGTCGGCAGGAGCACAGATACGCAGTATTTT. Residues: CASSLVGRSTDTQYF.

The chain recombines TRBV6-4 with TRBJ2-1; TRBD2 agrees at 7 bases. This CDR3 spans 16 amino acids. Germline V gene sequence: CDR1 MRHNA, CDR2 SNTAGT. The J segment lost 4 bases and the V segment lost 1 base, leaving 7 bases of the junction unmatched. The CDR3 loop is CASSDYASGEYNEQFF. DNA for the CDR3: TGTGCCAGCAGTGACTACGCTAGCGGCGAATACAATGAGCAGTTCTTC.

The chain is built from TRBV4-3 and TRBJ2-3; 7 nucleotides match TRBD2. Germline-derived CDR1 and CDR2 are LGHNA and YSLEER. J was trimmed by 1 base and V by 0 bases; bases with no gene match: 1. The CDR3 sequence is 15 residues long. The CDR3 protein is CASSQDTSGTDTQYF. The CDR3 bases are TGCGCCAGCAGCCAAGATACTAGCGGCACAGATACGCAGTATTTT.

The V call is TRBV30, the J call TRBJ2-4, with D maybe TRBD1 (6 bases). In germline, CDR1 is GTSNPN, CDR2 SVGIG (reference sequence). Trimming removed 5 bases from V and 0 bases from J, with 11 bases in between. This CDR3 contains 14 residues. The CDR3 region has the DNA TGTGCCTGGGGGGGCATATTAGCCAAAAACATTCAGTACTTC. This sequence encodes CAWGGILAKNIQYF.

The J gene is TRBJ2-7, the V gene TRBV19; 10 bases are a match to TRBD2. CDR1 and CDR2 (germline): LNHDA, SQIVND (reference sequence). J lost 2 bases, V lost 4 bases, and 11 bases had no gene match. This CDR3 has 17 amino acids. In DNA, the CDR3 is TGTGCCAGTAGTAGCCAAAGCGGGGGGGCCGGGCCCTACGAGCAGTACTTC. It translates to CASSSQSGGAGPYEQYF.

The gene calls are TRBV9 and TRBJ2-5, with TRBD1 as a possible D gene (5 bases). CDR1 SGDLS and CDR2 YYNGEE come from the germline V gene. V was cut by 0 bases and J by 7 bases, with 10 bases left in between. This CDR3 has 13 residues. The CDR3 DNA is TGTGCCAGCAGCGTAGTCCAGGGCGGGACCCAGTACTTC. This sequence encodes CASSVVQGGTQYF.

The rearrangement joins TRBV7-9 to TRBJ2-3; 7 nucleotides align to TRBD1. This CDR3 spans 17 amino acids. Trimming at V came to 3 bases and at J to 4 bases, leaving 13 bases not matched to a gene. Germline CDR1 is SEHNR and CDR2 is FQNEAQ (reference sequence). Here the CDR3 DNA reads TGTGCCAGCAGCTTCCACTTTAGTCGACAGGGATCAGATACGCAGTATTTT. Translation gives CASSFHFSRQGSDTQYF.

The chain joins TRBV4-1 to TRBJ2-7; TRBD1 aligns across 9 bases. J gave up 3 bases and V 5 bases, and 14 bases lay outside the gene matches. Germline V lookup: CDR1 MGHRA, CDR2 YSYEKL. The CDR3 totals 17 residues. The CDR3 DNA follows: TGCGCCAGCAGCGAGGGACAGGGACACTCCCTAGGCTACGAGCAGTACTTC. Protein product: CASSEGQGHSLGYEQYF.